This T cell receptor beta chain emerged from a study of shared clonotypes between healthy human individuals. Study information: Each donor's CD8 memory used one plate, CD8 naive two, each CD4 subset three. Study observations and caveats: Larger estimated richness was generally seen in naive subsets than in memory subsets. It was expected that sequencing depth would affect clonotype sharing among donors. Relative to their counterparts shared across all four donors, non-shared clonotypes exhibited diminished generation probabilities.

TCRdb's copy holds only in-frame clones and misses some; the assay was immunoSEQ multiplex PCR. The profile covers 190,000 or so clones, with 66% appearing a single time and roughly 10% taken by the ten largest. A remark on this clone: The antigen remains unidentified.

Looked up from germline, CDR1 is SNHLY and CDR2 is FYNNEI. The length of the CDR3 is 13 residues. V gave up 6 bases and J gave up 3 bases; unmatched junction bases: 4. This TCR came from a young man in good health. Sequencing was carried out using memory CD4+ T cells sorted from blood. Specified subset: CD45RA-negative fraction. V is TRBV2 and J is TRBJ2-5; 7 bases are a match to TRBD1. The CDR3 reads CASSQQGKETQYF. CDR3 coding DNA: TGTGCCAGCAGCCAACAGGGGAAAGAGACCCAGTACTTC.